The 29 T cell receptor beta chains below all came from one sample that was sequenced in a study of vaccination and CD4 T cells after COVID-19. An Oncomine TCR Beta short-read assay was used to sequence the DNA from cultured CD4+ T cells. In TCRdb, the PCR reads were re-called with MiXCR into one record per CDR3 protein. The sample carries 21,000 or so distinct CDR3 sequences, around half recorded once. Treatment given: approximately 11-day PBMC culture with coronavirus spike peptide pools or control peptides (ViraFEST assay). Their specific antigens are unknown. Specimen: CD4+ T cells from blood, cultured in vitro. These receptors originate from a human donor who had recovered from COVID-19.

The V call is TRBV7-9, the J call TRBJ2-1, with D uncertain. The CDR3 runs to 13 residues. V gave up 2 bases and J gave up 6 bases, with 8 bases separating them. Germline CDR1 and CDR2: SEHNR and FQNEAQ (reference sequence). CDR3 nucleotide sequence: TGTGCCAGCAGCTTAACACGGGCCAATGAGCAGTTCTTC. Its translation: CASSLTRANEQFF.

V usage is TRBV6-7 and J usage is TRBJ2-7, with D possibly called TRBD1 or TRBD2 (6 bases each). TRBV6-7 is noted as an ORF with a role that remains uncertain. This CDR3 has 16 residues. V dropped 5 bases and J dropped 6 bases, with 23 bases sitting between them. In DNA form, the CDR3 reads TGTGCCAGCAGTCCCGATTATTGGGGGGCCGCCGGCGAGCAGTACTTC. Translation gives CASSPDYWGAAGEQYF.

The rearrangement uses TRBV5-1 and TRBJ2-2, with D perhaps assigned TRBD1 or TRBD2 (5 bases each). The V end was cut by 3 bases, the J end by 0 bases, with 12 bases between. CDR1 is SGHRS, CDR2 YFSETQ, per germline. The CDR3 totals 16 residues. CDR3 nucleotide sequence: TGCGCCAGCAGCTGGGGACGGAGGCCGAACACCGGGGAGCTGTTTTTT. Its translation: CASSWGRRPNTGELFF.

This clonotype was picked up a small number of times. This rearrangement joins TRBV20-1 to TRBJ2-3; D is undetermined. Germline-derived CDR1 and CDR2 are DFQATT and SNEGSKA (reference sequence). CDR3 length: 13 residues. With 3 bases removed from V and 4 bases from J, the gap between germline ends came to 11 bases. The CDR3 DNA follows: TGCAGTGCTAGGGGCCAGATGGCAGATACGCAGTATTTT. This encodes CSARGQMADTQYF.

The gene calls are TRBV29-1 and TRBJ2-5; D gene unclear. The CDR3 sequence is 12 residues long. CDR1 is SQVTM, CDR2 ANQGSEA, per germline. Trimming left V 4 bases short and J 5 bases short, with 11 bases between. For the CDR3, the DNA is TGCAGCGTTGCAAGGGAATCGGAGACCCAGTACTTC. It specifies CSVARESETQYF.

The chain combines TRBV27 with TRBJ1-1; D not certain. CDR1 is MNHEY, CDR2 SMNVEV, per germline (reference sequence). Trimming cost V 4 bases and J 10 bases, with 16 bases left between them. This CDR3 contains 13 residues. The CDR3 sequence is CASSSDPPRGAFF. CDR3 nucleotide sequence: TGTGCCAGCAGTTCGGACCCACCTAGAGGAGCTTTCTTT.

The CDR3 reads CASSSTPPNSPLHF. The CDR3 DNA follows: TGTGCCAGCAGTTCAACCCCTCCTAATTCACCCCTCCACTTT. The V and J genes are TRBV27 and TRBJ1-6; no reliable D call. Trimming removed 4 bases from V and 6 bases from J, with 10 bases in between. The CDR3 contains 14 residues. CDR1 and CDR2 (germline): MNHEY, SMNVEV (reference sequence).

This clonotype was seen a handful of times. This chain joins TRBV20-1 and TRBJ2-1; TRBD2 matches at 9 bases. The CDR3 is 13 residues long. V trimming: 6 bases; J trimming: 7 bases; junction bases outside the gene matches: 7. Germline V lookup: CDR1 DFQATT, CDR2 SNEGSKA (reference sequence). CDR3 region: CSAPGLAKNEQFF. The CDR3 DNA sequence: TGCAGTGCCCCTGGACTAGCGAAGAATGAGCAGTTCTTC.

The rearrangement links TRBV6-2 or TRBV6-3 to TRBJ1-2; D is unclear. CDR1 and CDR2 (germline): MNHEY, SVGEGT. Trimming removed 0 bases at V and 7 bases at J, with 15 bases between. This CDR3 is 15 amino acids long. The CDR3 bases are TGTGCCAGCAGTTACTCGTCGGGATACGACGGTGGCTACACCTTC. Translation: CASSYSSGYDGGYTF.

The chain joins TRBV24-1 to TRBJ1-2; D is ambiguous. V gave up 4 bases and J gave up 6 bases, with 14 bases separating them. The length of the CDR3 is 14 residues. CDR1 KGHDR and CDR2 SFDVKD come from the germline V gene. CDR3: CATSETGSGDGYTF. The DNA of the CDR3 is TGTGCCACCAGTGAAACGGGCTCAGGCGATGGCTACACCTTC.

The chain joins TRBV7-8 to TRBJ2-5; D not resolved. The CDR3 totals 15 residues. In germline, CDR1 is SGHVS, CDR2 FQNEAQ. With 5 bases removed from V and 3 bases from J, the gap between germline ends came to 16 bases. CDR3 sequence reads: CASSPRRTSEETQYF. The CDR3, as DNA: TGTGCCAGCAGCCCTAGACGGACGTCCGAAGAGACCCAGTACTTC.

The gene calls are TRBV2 and TRBJ2-6; 7 bases match TRBD1. Per the germline V gene, CDR1 is SNHLY and CDR2 is FYNNEI. CDR3 length equals 18 residues. The V segment lost 4 bases and the J segment 0 bases; nucleotides outside the gene matches: 9. The CDR3 sequence: CASSGLDRLFSGANVLTF. As DNA, the CDR3 is TGTGCCAGCAGTGGTTTGGACAGGCTGTTCTCTGGGGCCAACGTCCTGACTTTC.

The gene calls are TRBV7-9 and TRBJ1-3, with D possibly matching TRBD1 (6 bases). The CDR3 spans 16 residues. The V end lost 5 bases, the J end lost 4 bases, and 18 bases lay between the germline ends. Per the germline V gene, CDR1 is SEHNR and CDR2 is FQNEAQ (reference sequence). The CDR3 here is CASSPPTGILGNTIYF. For the CDR3, the DNA is TGTGCCAGCAGCCCTCCAACAGGGATCTTAGGAAACACCATATATTTT.

This chain links TRBV6-5 with TRBJ2-2, with unresolved D. Between the trimmed V and J ends, which lost 0 bases and 3 bases, there was a span of 14 bases. This CDR3 is 17 amino acids long. The germline V gene encodes CDR1 MNHEY and CDR2 SVGAGI. Here the CDR3 DNA reads TGTGCCAGCAGTTACTCTAGGTTGAAGTCGTACACCGGGGAGCTGTTTTTT. This translates into CASSYSRLKSYTGELFF.

V gene TRBV30 combines with J gene TRBJ1-5; D uncertain. CDR1 GTSNPN and CDR2 SVGIG come from the germline V gene (reference sequence). Trimming stripped 5 bases from V and 4 bases from J, with 9 bases between. This CDR3 comprises 12 residues. CDR3 bases: TGTGCCTGGTCCCGAGGGAATCAGCCCCAGCATTTT. Translation: CAWSRGNQPQHF.

This sequence joins TRBV5-1 and TRBJ2-3; no reliable D call. V was cut by 2 bases and J by 3 bases, with 10 bases left in between. Germline values: CDR1 SGHRS, CDR2 YFSETQ. This CDR3 contains 14 residues. Here the CDR3 DNA reads TGCGCCAGCAGCTTAAGTCTAAGTACAGATACGCAGTATTTT. This codes for CASSLSLSTDTQYF.

This clonotype has a handful of counts. The chain is built from TRBV7-7 and TRBJ2-2; either TRBD1 or TRBD2 may fit D (6 bases each). Germline V gives CDR1 SSHAT, CDR2 FNYEAQ (reference sequence). There are 16 residues in the CDR3. Trimming removed 6 bases from V and 6 bases from J, with 20 bases in between. DNA for the CDR3: TGTGCCAGCAGTCCAGGGTGGGGGGCTTCGGCCGGGGAGCTGTTTTTT. Translating it yields CASSPGWGASAGELFF.

The chain employs TRBV20-1 and TRBJ1-1; no clear D gene. The CDR3 covers 16 residues. The V gene lost 5 bases and the J gene lost 1 base, with 20 bases spanning the gap. The germline gives CDR1 DFQATT, CDR2 SNEGSKA (reference sequence). The chain's CDR3 is CSAPPFLLGRNTEAFF. The CDR3 DNA reads TGCAGTGCTCCTCCCTTCCTTTTGGGCAGGAACACTGAAGCTTTCTTT.

This clonotype came up a few times. V and J are TRBV10-3 and TRBJ1-5; unclear D gene. Germline lookup yields CDR1 ENHRY and CDR2 SYGVKD. Trimming stripped 3 bases from V and 0 bases from J, with 3 bases between. This CDR3 comprises 13 residues. DNA for the CDR3: TGTGCCATCAGTGAAGGTAGCAATCAGCCCCAGCATTTT. Its translation: CAISEGSNQPQHF.

This clonotype showed up just once. V gene TRBV28 combines with J gene TRBJ2-5, with D perhaps given as TRBD1 or TRBD2 (5 bases each). Trimming removed 4 bases at V and 4 bases at J, with 16 bases between. The germline gives CDR1 MDHEN, CDR2 SYDVKM. The CDR3 is 15 residues long. CDR3: CASSWGSGWAETQYF. CDR3 DNA sequence: TGTGCCAGCAGTTGGGGGTCAGGGTGGGCAGAGACCCAGTACTTC.

The chain carries TRBV5-1 and TRBJ2-5; no clear D gene. V was shortened by 4 bases and J by 0 bases, with 4 bases between the two germline ends. Germline lookup yields CDR1 SGHRS and CDR2 YFSETQ. This CDR3 region has 12 residues. As DNA, the CDR3 is TGCGCCAGCAGCATCGACCAAGAGACCCAGTACTTC. Its protein is CASSIDQETQYF.

The rearrangement uses TRBV7-8 and TRBJ1-5, with D perhaps matching TRBD1 (5 bases). V lost 0 bases, J lost 2 bases, and 8 bases lay in between. This CDR3 has 15 amino acids. Germline V CDR1 and CDR2: SGHVS, FQNEAQ. CDR3 nucleotides: TGTGCCAGCAGCTTAGCGCGGGGCGGCAATCAGCCCCAGCATTTT. Translated, it gives CASSLARGGNQPQHF.

This rearrangement joins TRBV30 to TRBJ2-5, with TRBD2 matching over 10 bases. J gave up 3 bases and V 5 bases, and 9 bases lay outside the gene matches. Germline values: CDR1 GTSNPN, CDR2 SVGIG (reference sequence). The CDR3 has 15 amino acids. This CDR3 is CAWAHGLAAEETQYF. CDR3 sequence (DNA): TGTGCCTGGGCCCATGGACTAGCGGCAGAAGAGACCCAGTACTTC.

This clonotype was observed a few times. The chain joins TRBV2 to TRBJ1-2, with D maybe TRBD1 (6 bases). Germline-derived CDR1 and CDR2 are SNHLY and FYNNEI. The V and J ends lost 4 bases and 8 bases respectively, with 17 bases between them. The CDR3 has 14 residues. The CDR3 DNA follows: TGTGCCAGCAGTGTCCAGGGGAATCGGTACGGCTACACCTTC. Protein sequence: CASSVQGNRYGYTF.

V gene TRBV14 combines with J gene TRBJ1-2, with D hard to call. The germline gives CDR1 SGHDN, CDR2 FVKESK. Between the trimmed V and J ends, which lost 0 bases and 3 bases, there was a span of 11 bases. The CDR3 loop spans 15 amino acids. CDR3 nucleotides: TGTGCCAGCAGCCAAGATTTCCGGGTGGACTATGGCTACACCTTC. Translation: CASSQDFRVDYGYTF.

This chain links TRBV7-6 with TRBJ2-6; 7 bases line up with TRBD2. This CDR3 contains 17 residues. The trim removed 3 bases at V and 1 base at J, leaving 6 bases unmatched. Germline V gene lookup returns CDR1 SGHVS and CDR2 FNYEAQ. CDR3 residues: CASSLGEGRSGANVLTF. The CDR3 DNA sequence: TGTGCCAGCAGCTTGGGGGAGGGCCGATCTGGGGCCAACGTCCTGACTTTC.

The rearrangement uses TRBV7-2 and TRBJ2-3; the D is unclear. This CDR3 region has 15 residues. V was cut by 2 bases and J by 4 bases, with 13 bases left in between. Germline CDR1 reads SGHTA; CDR2 reads FQGNSA. CDR3 residues: CASSLSSRLSDTQYF. The CDR3 DNA reads TGTGCCAGCAGCTTAAGCTCGAGATTGTCAGATACGCAGTATTTT.

V usage is TRBV11-3 and J usage is TRBJ2-3, with 8 bases identical to TRBD1. CDR3 length: 14 amino acids. Germline CDR1 SGHNT, CDR2 YENEEA. J lost 5 bases, V lost 2 bases, and 3 bases had no gene match. The CDR3 nucleotides read TGTGCCAGCAGCTTACAGGGGGCCGGAGATACGCAGTATTTT. Translated, it gives CASSLQGAGDTQYF.

The chain links TRBV9 to TRBJ1-1; D perhaps matches TRBD1 (5 bases). Germline V CDR1 and CDR2: SGDLS, YYNGEE. The CDR3 length is 14 residues. V lost 0 bases, J lost 3 bases, and 9 bases lay in between. CDR3 DNA: TGTGCCAGCAGCGTAGGAGGGGTCCACACTGAAGCTTTCTTT. Translated, it gives CASSVGGVHTEAFF.